This paragraph covers one T cell receptor beta chain sequence. This entry is derived from a study of PD-L1 blockade in urothelial cancer. As for the study in general: The patients' atezolizumab therapy, 1,200 mg intravenously every 3 weeks, started around 2014. Each blood sample yielded a median of about 150,000 T cells.

V was shortened by 3 bases and J by 7 bases, with 31 bases between the two germline ends. CDR1 and CDR2 (germline): SNHLY, FYNNEI. The CDR3 consists of 20 residues. Each PCR contained spiked-in synthetic TCR analog templates. Libraries were prepared by immunoSEQ multiplex PCR; TCRdb keeps only in-frame clonotypes and omits some of them. Counted here are approximately 100,000 clones, around 93% occurring once; the ten biggest clones make up about 0.91%. Sequencing used PBMCs, obtained around atezolizumab (anti-PD-L1) treatment. The rearrangement joins TRBV2 to TRBJ1-5, with D possibly matching TRBD1 (5 bases). This clonotype was sampled from a woman aged 80 or over with urothelial cancer. The CDR3 DNA reads TGTGCCAGCAGTGAGGATCCTCGTCCACGACGACCGGTCGGGGGGCAGCCCCAGCATTTT. Translation gives CASSEDPRPRRPVGGQPQHF.